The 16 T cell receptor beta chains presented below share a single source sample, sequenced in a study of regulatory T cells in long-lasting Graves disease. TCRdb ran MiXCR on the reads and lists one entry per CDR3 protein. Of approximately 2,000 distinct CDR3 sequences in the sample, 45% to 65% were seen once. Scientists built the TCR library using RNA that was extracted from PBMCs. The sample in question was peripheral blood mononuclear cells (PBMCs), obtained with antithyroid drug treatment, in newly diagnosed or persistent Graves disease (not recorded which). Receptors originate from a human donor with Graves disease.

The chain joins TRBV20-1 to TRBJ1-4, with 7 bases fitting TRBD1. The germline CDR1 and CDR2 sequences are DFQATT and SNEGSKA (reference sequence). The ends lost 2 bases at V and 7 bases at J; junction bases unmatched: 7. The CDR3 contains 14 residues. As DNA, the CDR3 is TGCAGTGCTAGATCGACAGGGCTCGTTGAAAAACTGTTTTTT. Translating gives CSARSTGLVEKLFF.

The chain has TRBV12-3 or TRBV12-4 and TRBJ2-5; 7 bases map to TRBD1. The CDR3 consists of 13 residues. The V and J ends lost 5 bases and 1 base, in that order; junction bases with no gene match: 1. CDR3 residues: CASSRDSQETQYF. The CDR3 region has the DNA TGTGCCAGCAGTCGGGACAGCCAAGAGACCCAGTACTTC.

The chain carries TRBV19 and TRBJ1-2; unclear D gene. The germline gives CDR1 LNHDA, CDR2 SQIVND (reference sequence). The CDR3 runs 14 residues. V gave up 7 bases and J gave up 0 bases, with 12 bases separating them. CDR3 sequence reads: CASTKRSPNYGYTF. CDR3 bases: TGTGCCAGTACCAAGAGGTCACCTAACTATGGCTACACCTTC.

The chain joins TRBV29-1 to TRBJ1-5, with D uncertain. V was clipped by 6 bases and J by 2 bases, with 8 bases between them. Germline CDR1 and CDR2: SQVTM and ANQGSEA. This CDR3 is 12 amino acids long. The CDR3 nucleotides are TGCAGCGTAACGTCGGGCAATCAGCCCCAGCATTTT. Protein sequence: CSVTSGNQPQHF. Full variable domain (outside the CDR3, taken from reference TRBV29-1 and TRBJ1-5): SAVISQKPSRDICQRGTSLTIQCQVDSQVTMMFWYRQQPGQSLTLIATANQGSEATYESGFVIDKFPISRPNLTFSTLTVSNMSPEDSSIYLCSVTSGNQPQHFGDGTRLSIL.

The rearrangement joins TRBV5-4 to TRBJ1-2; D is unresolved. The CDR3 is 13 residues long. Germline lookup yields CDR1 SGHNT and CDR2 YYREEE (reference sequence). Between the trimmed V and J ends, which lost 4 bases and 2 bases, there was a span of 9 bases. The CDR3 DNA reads TGTGCCAGCAGCGCCGACGGGAACTATGGCTACACCTTC. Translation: CASSADGNYGYTF.

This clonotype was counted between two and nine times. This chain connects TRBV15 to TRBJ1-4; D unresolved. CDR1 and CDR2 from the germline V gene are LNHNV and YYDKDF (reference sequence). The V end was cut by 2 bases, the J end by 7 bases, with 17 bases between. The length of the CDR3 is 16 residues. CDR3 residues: CATSRFSGSPGEKLFF. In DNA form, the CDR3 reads TGTGCCACCAGCAGATTTTCAGGCTCCCCCGGTGAAAAACTGTTTTTT. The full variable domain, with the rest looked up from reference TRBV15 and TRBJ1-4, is DAMVIQNPRYQVTQFGKPVTLSCSQTLNHNVMYWYQQKSSQAPKLLFHYYDKDFNNEADTPDNFQSRRPNTSFCFLDIRSPGLGDTAMYLCATSRFSGSPGEKLFFGSGTQLSVL.

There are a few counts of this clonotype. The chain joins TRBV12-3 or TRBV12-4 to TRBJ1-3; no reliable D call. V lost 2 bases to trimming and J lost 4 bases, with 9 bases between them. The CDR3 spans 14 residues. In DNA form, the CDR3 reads TGTGCCAGCAGTTTAATGAACACAGGAAACACCATATATTTT. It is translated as CASSLMNTGNTIYF.

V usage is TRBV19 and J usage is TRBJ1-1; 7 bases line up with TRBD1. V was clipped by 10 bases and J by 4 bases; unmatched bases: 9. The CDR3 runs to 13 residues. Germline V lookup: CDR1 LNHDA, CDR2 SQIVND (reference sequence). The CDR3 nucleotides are TGTGCCACGACCACAGGGGTGGGCACTGAAGCTTTCTTT. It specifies CATTTGVGTEAFF.

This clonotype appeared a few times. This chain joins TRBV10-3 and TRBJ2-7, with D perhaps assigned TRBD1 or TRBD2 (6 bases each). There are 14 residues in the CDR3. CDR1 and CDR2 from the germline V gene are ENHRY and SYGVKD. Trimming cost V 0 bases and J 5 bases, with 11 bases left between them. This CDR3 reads CAISESAGEDEQYF. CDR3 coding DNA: TGTGCCATCAGTGAGTCGGCAGGGGAGGACGAGCAGTACTTC.

The DNA of the CDR3 is TGTGCCAGCTGGGGCGGTTTAAACACCATATATTTT. Translated: CASWGGLNTIYF. This chain connects TRBV28 to TRBJ1-3, with D tentatively TRBD1 (5 bases). With 8 bases removed from V and 6 bases from J, the gap between germline ends came to 11 bases. The CDR3 loop spans 12 amino acids. Germline V lookup: CDR1 MDHEN, CDR2 SYDVKM.

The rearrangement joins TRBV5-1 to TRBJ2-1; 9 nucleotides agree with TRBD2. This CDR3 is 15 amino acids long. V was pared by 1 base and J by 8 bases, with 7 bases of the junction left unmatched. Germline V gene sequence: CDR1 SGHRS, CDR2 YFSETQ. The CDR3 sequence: CASSLSRGGQDEQFF. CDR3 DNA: TGCGCCAGCAGCTTGTCGCGGGGGGGCCAGGATGAGCAGTTCTTC. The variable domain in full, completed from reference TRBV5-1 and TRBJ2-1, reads KAGVTQTPRYLIKTRGQQVTLSCSPISGHRSVSWYQQTPGQGLQFLFEYFSETQRNKGNFPGRFSGRQFSNSRSEMNVSTLELGDSALYLCASSLSRGGQDEQFFGPGTRLTVL.

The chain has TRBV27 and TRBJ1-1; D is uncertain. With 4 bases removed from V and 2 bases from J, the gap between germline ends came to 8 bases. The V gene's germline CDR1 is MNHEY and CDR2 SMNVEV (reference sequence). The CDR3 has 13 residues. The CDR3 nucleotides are TGTGCCAGCAGTTGGTCCCCTAACACTGAAGCTTTCTTT. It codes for CASSWSPNTEAFF.

CDR3: CASSPGTGNSPLHF. The CDR3 bases are TGTGCCAGCTCTCCCGGGACGGGTAATTCACCCCTCCACTTT. The chain joins TRBV18 to TRBJ1-6; D possibly corresponds to TRBD1 (5 bases). CDR1 is KGHSH, CDR2 LQKENI, per germline. Trimming cost V 6 bases and J 6 bases, with 12 bases left between them. The CDR3 contains 14 residues.

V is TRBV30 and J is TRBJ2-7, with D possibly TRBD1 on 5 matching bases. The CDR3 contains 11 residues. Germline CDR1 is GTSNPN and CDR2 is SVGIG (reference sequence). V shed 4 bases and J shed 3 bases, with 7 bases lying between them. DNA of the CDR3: TGTGCCTGGACCCAGGGCTACGAGCAGTACTTC. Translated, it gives CAWTQGYEQYF.

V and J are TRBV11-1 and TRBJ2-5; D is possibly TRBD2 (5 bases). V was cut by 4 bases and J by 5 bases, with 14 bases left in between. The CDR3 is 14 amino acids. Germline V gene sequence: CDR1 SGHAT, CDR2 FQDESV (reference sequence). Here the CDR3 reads CASSSGLGRETQYF. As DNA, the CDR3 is TGTGCCAGCAGCTCTGGACTGGGAAGGGAGACCCAGTACTTC.

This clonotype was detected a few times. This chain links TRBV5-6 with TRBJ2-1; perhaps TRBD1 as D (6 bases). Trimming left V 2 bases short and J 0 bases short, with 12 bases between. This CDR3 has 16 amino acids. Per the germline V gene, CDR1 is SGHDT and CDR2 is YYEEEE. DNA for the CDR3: TGTGCCAGCAGCTTACTAACAGGGAGCTCCTACAATGAGCAGTTCTTC. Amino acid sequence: CASSLLTGSSYNEQFF.